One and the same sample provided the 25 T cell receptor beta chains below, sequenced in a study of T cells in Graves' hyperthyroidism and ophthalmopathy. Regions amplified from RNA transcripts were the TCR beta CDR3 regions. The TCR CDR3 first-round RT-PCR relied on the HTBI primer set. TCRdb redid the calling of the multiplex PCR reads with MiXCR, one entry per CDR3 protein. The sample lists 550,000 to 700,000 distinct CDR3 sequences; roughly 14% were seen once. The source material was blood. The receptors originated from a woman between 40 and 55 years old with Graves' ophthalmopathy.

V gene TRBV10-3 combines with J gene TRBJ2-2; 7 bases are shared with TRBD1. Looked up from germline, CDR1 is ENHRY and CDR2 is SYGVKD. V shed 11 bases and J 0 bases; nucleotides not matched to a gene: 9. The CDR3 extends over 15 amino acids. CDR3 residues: CAATGRTSNTGELFF. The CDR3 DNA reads TGTGCCGCGACAGGGCGGACATCGAACACCGGGGAGCTGTTTTTT.

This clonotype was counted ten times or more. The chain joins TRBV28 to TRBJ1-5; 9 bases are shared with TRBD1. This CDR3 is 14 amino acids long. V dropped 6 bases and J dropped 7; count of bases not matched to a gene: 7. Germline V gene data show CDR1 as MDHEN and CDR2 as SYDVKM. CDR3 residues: CASRGQGSWQPQHF. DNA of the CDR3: TGTGCCAGCAGGGGACAGGGTAGTTGGCAGCCCCAGCATTTT.

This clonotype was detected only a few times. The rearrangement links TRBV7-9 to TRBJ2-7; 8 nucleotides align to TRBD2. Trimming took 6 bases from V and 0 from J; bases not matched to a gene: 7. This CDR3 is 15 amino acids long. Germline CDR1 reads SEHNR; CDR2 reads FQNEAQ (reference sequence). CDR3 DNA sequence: TGTGCCAGCAGTGTAGCGGGACTCCTCTCCTACGAGCAGTACTTC. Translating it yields CASSVAGLLSYEQYF.

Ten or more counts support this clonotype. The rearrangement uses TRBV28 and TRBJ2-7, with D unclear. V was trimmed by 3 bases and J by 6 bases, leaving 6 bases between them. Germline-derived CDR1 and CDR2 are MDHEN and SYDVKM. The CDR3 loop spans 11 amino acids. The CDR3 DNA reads TGTGCCAGCAGTTTTGTCCGCGAGCAGTACTTC. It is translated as CASSFVREQYF.

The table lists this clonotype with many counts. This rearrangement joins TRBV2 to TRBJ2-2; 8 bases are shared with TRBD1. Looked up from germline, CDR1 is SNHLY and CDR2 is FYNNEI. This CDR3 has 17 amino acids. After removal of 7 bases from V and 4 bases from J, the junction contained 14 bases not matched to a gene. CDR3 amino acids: CASTNGAGGAGTGELFF. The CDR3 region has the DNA TGTGCCAGCACCAACGGTGCAGGGGGCGCGGGCACCGGGGAGCTGTTTTTT.

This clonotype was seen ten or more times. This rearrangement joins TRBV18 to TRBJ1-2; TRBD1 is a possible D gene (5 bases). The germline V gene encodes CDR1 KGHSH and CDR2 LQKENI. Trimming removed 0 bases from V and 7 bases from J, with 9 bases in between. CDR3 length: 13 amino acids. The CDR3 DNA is TGTGCCAGCTCACCACCCTCCGGGGCTGGCTACACCTTC. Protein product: CASSPPSGAGYTF. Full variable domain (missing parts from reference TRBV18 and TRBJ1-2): NAGVMQNPRHLVRRRGQEARLRCSPMKGHSHVYWYRQLPEEGLKFMVYLQKENIIDESGMPKERFSAEFPKEGPSILRIQQVVRGDSAAYFCASSPPSGAGYTFGSGTRLTVV.

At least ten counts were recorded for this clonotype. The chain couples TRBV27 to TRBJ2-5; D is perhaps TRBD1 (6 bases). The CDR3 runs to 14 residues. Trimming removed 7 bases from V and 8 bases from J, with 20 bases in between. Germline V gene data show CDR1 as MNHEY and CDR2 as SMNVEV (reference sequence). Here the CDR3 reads CASTPGGGVKTQYF. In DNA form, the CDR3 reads TGTGCCAGCACTCCTGGGGGCGGCGTAAAAACCCAGTACTTC.

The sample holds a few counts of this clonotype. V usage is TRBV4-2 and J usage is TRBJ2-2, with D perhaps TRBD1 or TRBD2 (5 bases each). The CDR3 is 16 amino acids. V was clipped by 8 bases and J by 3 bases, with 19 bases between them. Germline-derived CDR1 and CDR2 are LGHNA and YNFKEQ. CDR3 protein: CASSIGVGTDTGELFF. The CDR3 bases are TGTGCCAGCTCCATCGGGGTGGGGACCGACACCGGGGAGCTGTTTTTT.

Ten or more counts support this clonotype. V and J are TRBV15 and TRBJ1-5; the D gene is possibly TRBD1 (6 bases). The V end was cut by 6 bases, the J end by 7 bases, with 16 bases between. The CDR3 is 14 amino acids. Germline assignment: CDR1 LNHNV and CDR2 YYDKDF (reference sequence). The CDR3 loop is CATSGGQFWQPQHF. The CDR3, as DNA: TGTGCCACCAGTGGCGGACAGTTCTGGCAGCCCCAGCATTTT.

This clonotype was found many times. CDR3 region: CSGTTGHGTGELFF. The DNA of the CDR3 is TGCAGCGGGACCACAGGTCATGGCACCGGGGAGCTGTTTTTT. The rearrangement uses TRBV29-1 and TRBJ2-2, with a tentative D call TRBD1 (5 bases). In germline, CDR1 is SQVTM, CDR2 ANQGSEA. The CDR3 consists of 14 residues. With 7 bases removed from V and 4 bases from J, the gap between germline ends came to 16 bases.

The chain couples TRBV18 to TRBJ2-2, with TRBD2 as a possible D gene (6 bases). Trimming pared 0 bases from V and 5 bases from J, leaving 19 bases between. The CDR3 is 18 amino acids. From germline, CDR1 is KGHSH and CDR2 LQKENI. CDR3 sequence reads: CASSPPSTGRGKTGELFF. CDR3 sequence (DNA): TGTGCCAGCTCACCACCGAGCACGGGGCGGGGAAAGACCGGGGAGCTGTTTTTT.

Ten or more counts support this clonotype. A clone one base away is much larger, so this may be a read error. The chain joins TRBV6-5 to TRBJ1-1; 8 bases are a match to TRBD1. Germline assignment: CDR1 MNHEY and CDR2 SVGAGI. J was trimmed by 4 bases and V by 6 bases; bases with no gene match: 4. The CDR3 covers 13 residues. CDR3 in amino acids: CASRYTGGTEAFF. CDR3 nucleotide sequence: TGTGCCAGCAGGTACACAGGGGGCACTGAAGCTTTCTTT.

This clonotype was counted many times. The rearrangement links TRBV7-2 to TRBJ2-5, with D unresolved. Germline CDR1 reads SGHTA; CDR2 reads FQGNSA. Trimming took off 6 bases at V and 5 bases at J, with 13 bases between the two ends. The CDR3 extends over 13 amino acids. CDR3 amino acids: CASSRLGMETQYF. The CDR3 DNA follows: TGTGCCAGCAGTCGTCTGGGGATGGAGACCCAGTACTTC.

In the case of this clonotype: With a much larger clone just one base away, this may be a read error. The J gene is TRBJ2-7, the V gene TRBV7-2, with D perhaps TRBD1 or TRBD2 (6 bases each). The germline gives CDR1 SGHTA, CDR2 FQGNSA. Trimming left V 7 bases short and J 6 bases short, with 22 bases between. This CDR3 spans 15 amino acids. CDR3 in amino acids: CASNPSGGGSVEQYF. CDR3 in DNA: TGTGCCAGCAACCCCTCCGGAGGGGGATCCGTCGAGCAGTACTTC.

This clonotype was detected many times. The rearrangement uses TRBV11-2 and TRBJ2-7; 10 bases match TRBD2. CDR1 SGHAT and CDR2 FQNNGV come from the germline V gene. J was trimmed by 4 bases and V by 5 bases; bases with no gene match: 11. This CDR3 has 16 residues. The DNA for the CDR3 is TGTGCCAGCAGCAAGATCCCGGGACTAGCGCCTTACGAGCAGTACTTC. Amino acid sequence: CASSKIPGLAPYEQYF.

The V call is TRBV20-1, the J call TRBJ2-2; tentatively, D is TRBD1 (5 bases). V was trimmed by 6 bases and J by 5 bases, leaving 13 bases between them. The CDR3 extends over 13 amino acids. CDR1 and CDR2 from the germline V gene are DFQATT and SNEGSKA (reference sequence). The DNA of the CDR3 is TGCAGTGCAAAAGGGGCCGAAACCGGGGAGCTGTTTTTT. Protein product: CSAKGAETGELFF.

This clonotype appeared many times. This CDR3 reads CASKGDRDSYEQYF. Here the CDR3 DNA reads TGTGCCAGCAAGGGGGACAGGGACTCCTACGAGCAGTACTTC. This rearrangement joins TRBV28 to TRBJ2-7; 9 bases are shared with TRBD1. CDR1 is MDHEN, CDR2 SYDVKM, per germline. This CDR3 is built from 14 residues. V was pared by 7 bases and J by 0 bases, with 4 bases of the junction left unmatched.

The CDR3 sequence: CASSGGGTVDNSPLHF. CDR3 sequence (DNA): TGTGCCAGCAGCGGAGGAGGGACAGTTGATAATTCACCCCTCCACTTT. This chain connects TRBV9 to TRBJ1-6; 7 bases match TRBD1. The CDR3 spans 16 residues. Unmatched junction bases numbered 8, after V lost 3 bases and J lost 5 bases. Germline V gene data show CDR1 as SGDLS and CDR2 as YYNGEE.

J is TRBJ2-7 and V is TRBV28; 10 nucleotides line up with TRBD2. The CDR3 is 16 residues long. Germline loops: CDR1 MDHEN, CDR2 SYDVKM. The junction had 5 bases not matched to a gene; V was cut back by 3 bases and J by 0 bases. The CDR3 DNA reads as TGTGCCAGCAGTTTTCGGCTAGCGGGGGACTCCTACGAGCAGTACTTC. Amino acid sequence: CASSFRLAGDSYEQYF.

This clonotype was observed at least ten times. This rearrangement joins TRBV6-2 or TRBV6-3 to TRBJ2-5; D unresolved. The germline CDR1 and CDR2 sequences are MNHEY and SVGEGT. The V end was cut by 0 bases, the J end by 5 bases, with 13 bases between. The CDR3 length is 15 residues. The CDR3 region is CASSYSGRTRETQYF. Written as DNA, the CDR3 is TGTGCCAGCAGTTACTCCGGTCGGACCAGGGAGACCCAGTACTTC.

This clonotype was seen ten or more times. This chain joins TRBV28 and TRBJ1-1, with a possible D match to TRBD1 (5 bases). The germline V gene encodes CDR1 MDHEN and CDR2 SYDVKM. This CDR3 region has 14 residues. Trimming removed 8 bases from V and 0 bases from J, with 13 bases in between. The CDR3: CASPPRGVNTEAFF. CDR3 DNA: TGTGCCAGCCCTCCTCGGGGGGTGAACACTGAAGCTTTCTTT.

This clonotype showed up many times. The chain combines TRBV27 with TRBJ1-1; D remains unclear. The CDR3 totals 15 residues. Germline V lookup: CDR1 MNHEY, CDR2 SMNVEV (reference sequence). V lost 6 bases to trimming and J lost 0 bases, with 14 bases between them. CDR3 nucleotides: TGTGCCAGCAGCCAATCGCGGGGTATGAACACTGAAGCTTTCTTT. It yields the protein CASSQSRGMNTEAFF.

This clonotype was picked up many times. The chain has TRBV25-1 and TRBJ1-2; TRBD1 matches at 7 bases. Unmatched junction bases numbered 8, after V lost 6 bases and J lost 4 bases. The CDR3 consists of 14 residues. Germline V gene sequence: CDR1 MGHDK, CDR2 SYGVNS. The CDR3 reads CASREQGWVYGYTF. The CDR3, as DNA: TGTGCCAGCAGGGAACAGGGGTGGGTCTATGGCTACACCTTC.

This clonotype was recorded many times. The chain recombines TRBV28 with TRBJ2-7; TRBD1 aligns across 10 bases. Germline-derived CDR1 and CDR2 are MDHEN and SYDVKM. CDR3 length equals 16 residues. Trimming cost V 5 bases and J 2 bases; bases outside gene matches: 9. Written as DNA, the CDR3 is TGTGCCAGCAGTGCCCCCTCCGGGACAGGGGCCTACGAGCAGTACTTC. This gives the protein CASSAPSGTGAYEQYF.

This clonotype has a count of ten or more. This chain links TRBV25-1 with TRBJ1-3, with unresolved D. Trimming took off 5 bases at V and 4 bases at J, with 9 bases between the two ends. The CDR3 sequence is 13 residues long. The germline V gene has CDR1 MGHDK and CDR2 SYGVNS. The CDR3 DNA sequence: TGTGCCAGCAGTACTATCAACGGAAACACCATATATTTT. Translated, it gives CASSTINGNTIYF. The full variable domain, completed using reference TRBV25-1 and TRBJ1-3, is EADIYQTPRYLVIGTGKKITLECSQTMGHDKMYWYQQDPGMELHLIHYSYGVNSTEKGDLSSESTVSRIRTEHFPLTLESARPSHTSQYLCASSTINGNTIYFGEGSWLTVV.